This T cell receptor beta chain was profiled in a study of blood T cell repertoires in COVID-19. V was clipped by 0 bases and J by 7 bases; unmatched bases: 7. Germline-derived CDR1 and CDR2 are SGHVS and FNYEAQ. There are 15 residues in the CDR3. This clone was counted between two and nine times. This table comes from immunoSEQ multiplex PCR, and its TCRdb copy is limited to in-frame clones, with some not included. This table has 85,000 to 95,000 clones, approximately 89% appearing once. V usage is TRBV7-6 and J usage is TRBJ2-3; 7 bases are a match to TRBD1. This clonotype was obtained from a man aged 55 to 69 with acute or convalescent COVID-19. The source material was peripheral blood. This chain's CDR3 is CASSLAAGGLNTQYF. The CDR3 nucleotides are TGTGCCAGCAGCTTAGCGGCAGGGGGTTTGAATACGCAGTATTTT.